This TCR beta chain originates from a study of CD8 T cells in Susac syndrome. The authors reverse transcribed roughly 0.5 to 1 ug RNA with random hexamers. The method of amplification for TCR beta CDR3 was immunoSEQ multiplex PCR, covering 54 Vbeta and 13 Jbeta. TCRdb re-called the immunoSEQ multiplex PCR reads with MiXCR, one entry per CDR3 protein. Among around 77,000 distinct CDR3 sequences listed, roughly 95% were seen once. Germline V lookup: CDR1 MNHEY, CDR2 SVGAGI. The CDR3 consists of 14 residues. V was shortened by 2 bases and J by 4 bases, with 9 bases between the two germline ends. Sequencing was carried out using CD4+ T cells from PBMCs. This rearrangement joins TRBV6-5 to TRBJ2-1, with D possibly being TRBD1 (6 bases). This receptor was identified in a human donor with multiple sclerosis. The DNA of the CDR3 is TGTGCCAGCAGTTACCGAGACAGGTACAATGAGCAGTTCTTC. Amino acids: CASSYRDRYNEQFF.